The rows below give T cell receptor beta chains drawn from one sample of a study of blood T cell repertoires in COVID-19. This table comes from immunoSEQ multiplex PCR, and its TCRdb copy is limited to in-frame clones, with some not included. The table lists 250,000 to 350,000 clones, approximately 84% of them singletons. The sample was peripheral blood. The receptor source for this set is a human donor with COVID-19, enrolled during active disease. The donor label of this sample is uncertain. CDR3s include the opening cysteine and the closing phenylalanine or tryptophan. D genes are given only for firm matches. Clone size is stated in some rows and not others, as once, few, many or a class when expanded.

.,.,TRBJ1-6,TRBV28,CASSFQKSGGDSPLHF,TGTGCCAGCAGTTTCCAAAAATCTGGCGGGGATTCACCCCTCCACTTT
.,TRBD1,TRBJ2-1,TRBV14,CASSGDRAKQFF,TGTGCCAGCAGCGGGGACAGGGCAAAGCAGTTCTTC
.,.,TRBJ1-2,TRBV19,CASSIRANYGYTF,TGTGCCAGTAGTATTCGGGCTAACTATGGCTACACCTTC
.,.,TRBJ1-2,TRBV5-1,CASSFIENYGYTF,TGCGCCAGCAGCTTCATCGAGAACTATGGCTACACCTTC
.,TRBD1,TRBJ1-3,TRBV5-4,CASSQGQGTENTIYF,TGTGCCAGCAGCCAAGGACAGGGAACGGAAAACACCATATATTTT
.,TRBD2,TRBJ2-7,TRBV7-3,CASSPGGTSVNEQYF,TGTGCCAGCAGCCCGGGCGGGACTAGCGTCAACGAGCAGTACTTC
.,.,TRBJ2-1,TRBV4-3,CASSPLYSSNEQFF,TGCGCCAGCAGCCCATTATACTCGAGCAATGAGCAGTTCTTC
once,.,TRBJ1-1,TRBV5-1,CASSLRPGLNTEAFF,TGCGCCAGCAGCTTGCGTCCAGGGTTGAACACTGAAGCTTTCTTT
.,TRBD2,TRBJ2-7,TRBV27,CATGAGDFRGSYEQYF,TGTGCTACCGGGGCGGGAGATTTCCGGGGATCCTACGAGCAGTACTTC
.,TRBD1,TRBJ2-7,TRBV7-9,CASGDREYEQYF,TGTGCCAGCGGGGACAGGGAATACGAGCAGTACTTC
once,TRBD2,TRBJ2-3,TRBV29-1,CSVVKLKREGPIGPNSVNTDTQYF,TGCAGCGTTGTTAAGCTTAAGCGGGAGGGGCCGATTGGACCAAACAGTGTTAACACAGATACGCAGTATTTT
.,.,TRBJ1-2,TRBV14,CASSQDRNYGYTF,TGTGCCAGCAGCCAAGACAGGAACTATGGCTACACCTTC
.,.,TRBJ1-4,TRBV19,CASSETSREKLFF,TGTGCCAGTAGTGAGACTTCACGTGAAAAACTGTTTTTT
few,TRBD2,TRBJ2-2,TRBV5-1,CASSLSGRADTGELFF,TGCGCCAGCAGCTTAAGCGGGAGGGCCGACACCGGGGAGCTGTTTTTT
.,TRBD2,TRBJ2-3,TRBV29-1,CSVEPALAGGRDTQYF,TGCAGCGTTGAACCCGCGCTAGCGGGAGGGCGTGATACGCAGTATTTT
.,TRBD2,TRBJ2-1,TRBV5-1,CASNGLAGDFISYNEQFF,TGCGCCAGCAACGGACTAGCGGGTGATTTCATCTCCTACAATGAGCAGTTCTTC
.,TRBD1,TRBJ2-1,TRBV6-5,CASSKDRSSYNEQFF,TGTGCCAGCAGTAAGGACAGGAGCTCCTACAATGAGCAGTTCTTC
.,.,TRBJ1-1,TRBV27,CASSSDRSNTEAFF,TGTGCCAGCAGCTCAGACAGGTCCAACACTGAAGCTTTCTTT
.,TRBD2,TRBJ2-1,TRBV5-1,CASSPGLAGVESFF,TGCGCCAGCAGCCCCGGACTAGCGGGAGTAGAGTCGTTCTTC
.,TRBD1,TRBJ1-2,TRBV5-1,CASSLEGGQGYYGYTF,TGCGCCAGCAGCTTGGAGGGGGGACAGGGCTACTATGGCTACACCTTC
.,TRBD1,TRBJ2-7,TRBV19,CASSPQGYGYEQYF,TGTGCCAGTAGTCCACAGGGGTATGGCTACGAGCAGTACTTC
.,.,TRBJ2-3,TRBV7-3,CASSLNGGANTDTQYF,TGTGCCAGCAGCTTAAACGGCGGGGCGAACACAGATACGCAGTATTTT
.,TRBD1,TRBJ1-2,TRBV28,CATPRRQGTEGYTF,TGTGCCACCCCGAGAAGACAGGGGACGGAGGGCTACACCTTC
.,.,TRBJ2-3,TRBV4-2,CASSQLNSRDFHTSDTQYF,TGTGCCAGCAGCCAACTCAACTCTCGGGACTTCCACACGTCAGATACGCAGTATTTT
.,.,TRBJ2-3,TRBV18,CASSLARIDGGPDTQYF,TGTGCCAGCTCGCTCGCCCGTATTGACGGCGGTCCAGATACGCAGTATTTT
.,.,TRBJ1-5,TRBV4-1,CASSQESSRVGQPQHF,TGCGCCAGCAGCCAAGAAAGTTCCAGGGTCGGTCAGCCCCAGCATTTT
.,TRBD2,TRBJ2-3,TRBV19,CATKPLAGVADTQYF,TGTGCCACGAAACCCCTAGCGGGAGTGGCAGATACGCAGTATTTT
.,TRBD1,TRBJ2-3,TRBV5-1,CASRVRTGDTDTQYF,TGCGCCAGCAGGGTGCGGACAGGTGACACAGATACGCAGTATTTT
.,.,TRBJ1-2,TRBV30,CAWDRGEGRGSGYTF,TGTGCCTGGGACCGCGGCGAGGGGCGGGGGAGTGGCTACACCTTC
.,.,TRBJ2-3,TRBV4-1,CASSQDIAASTDTQYF,TGCGCCAGCAGCCAAGATATAGCGGCTAGCACAGATACGCAGTATTTT
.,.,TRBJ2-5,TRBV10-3,CAISAGRFGETQYF,TGTGCCATCAGTGCGGGGAGGTTCGGGGAGACCCAGTACTTC
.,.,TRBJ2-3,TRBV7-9,CASSPSGYGTDTQYF,TGTGCCAGCAGTCCCTCGGGGTATGGCACAGATACGCAGTATTTT
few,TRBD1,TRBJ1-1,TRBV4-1,CASSLRTGLDTEAFF,TGCGCCAGCAGCCTGCGGACAGGGCTAGACACTGAAGCTTTCTTT
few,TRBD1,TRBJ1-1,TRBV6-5,CATKQGAYTEAFF,TGTGCCACCAAACAGGGGGCGTACACTGAAGCTTTCTTT
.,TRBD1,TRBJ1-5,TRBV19,CASSVQTGGYQPQHF,TGTGCCAGTAGTGTTCAGACAGGGGGCTATCAGCCCCAGCATTTT
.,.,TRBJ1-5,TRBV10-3,CAISDRGGNQPQHF,TGTGCCATCAGTGATCGGGGGGGCAATCAGCCCCAGCATTTT
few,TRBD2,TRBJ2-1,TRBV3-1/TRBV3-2,CASSQDLAGGGWEQFF,TGTGCCAGCAGCCAAGACCTCGCGGGAGGTGGTTGGGAGCAGTTCTTC
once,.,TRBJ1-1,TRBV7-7,CASSLDKNTEAFF,TGTGCTAGCAGCTTGGACAAGAACACTGAAGCTTTCTTT
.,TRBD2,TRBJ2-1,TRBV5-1,CASSSGGQLAGAEQFF,TGCGCCAGCAGTTCGGGGGGGCAACTAGCGGGAGCTGAGCAGTTCTTC
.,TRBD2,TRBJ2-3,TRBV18,CASSPTAGAAADTQYF,TGTGCCAGCTCACCAACGGCGGGAGCCGCGGCAGATACGCAGTATTTT
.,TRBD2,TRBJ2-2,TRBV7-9,CASSRGTSGRGGELFF,TGTGCCAGCAGCAGGGGGACTAGCGGTCGGGGCGGGGAGCTGTTTTTT
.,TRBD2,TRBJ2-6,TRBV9,CASSPQGLAALSSGANVLTF,TGTGCCAGCAGCCCCCAGGGACTAGCGGCTCTTTCCTCTGGGGCCAACGTCCTGACTTTC
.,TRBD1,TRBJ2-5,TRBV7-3,CASSLGRDRGRETQYF,TGTGCCAGCAGCTTAGGGCGGGACAGGGGAAGGGAGACCCAGTACTTC
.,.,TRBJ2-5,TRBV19,CASSISRAQETQYF,TGTGCCAGTAGTATAAGCAGGGCTCAAGAGACCCAGTACTTC
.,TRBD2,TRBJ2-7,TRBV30,CAWSLASGRGYEQYF,TGTGCCTGGAGTTTAGCTAGCGGGAGAGGCTACGAGCAGTACTTC
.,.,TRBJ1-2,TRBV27,CASSLIPGNYGYTF,TGTGCCAGCAGTTTGATCCCAGGGAACTATGGCTACACCTTC
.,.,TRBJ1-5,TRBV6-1,CASSEVNPQPQHF,TGTGCCAGCAGTGAAGTTAATCCCCAGCCCCAGCATTTT
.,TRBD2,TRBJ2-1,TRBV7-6,CASSQGLAGGPGEQFF,TGTGCCAGCAGCCAGGGACTAGCGGGAGGGCCCGGTGAGCAGTTCTTC
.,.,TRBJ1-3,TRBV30,CAWSPSRTSGNTIYF,TGTGCCTGGAGCCCTAGTCGGACTTCAGGAAACACCATATATTTT
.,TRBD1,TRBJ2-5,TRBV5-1,CASSTWTGEETQYF,TGCGCCAGCAGCACATGGACAGGAGAAGAGACCCAGTACTTC
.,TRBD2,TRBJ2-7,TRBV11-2,CASSPGAGGAYEQYF,TGTGCCAGCAGCCCTGGCGCGGGAGGCGCCTACGAGCAGTACTTC
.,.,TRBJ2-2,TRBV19,CASRSPLSPNTGELFF,TGTGCCAGTAGAAGCCCTCTGAGCCCGAACACCGGGGAGCTGTTTTTT
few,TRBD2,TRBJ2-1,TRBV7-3,CASSLASGTNEQFF,TGTGCCAGCAGCTTGGCTAGCGGGACTAATGAGCAGTTCTTC
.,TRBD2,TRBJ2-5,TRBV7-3,CASSPNGGLAEGETQYF,TGTGCCAGCAGCCCCAATGGGGGACTAGCGGAAGGAGAGACCCAGTACTTC
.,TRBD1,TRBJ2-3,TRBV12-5,CASGLVRWDSSTDTQYF,TGTGCTAGTGGTTTGGTACGATGGGACAGTTCCACAGATACGCAGTATTTT
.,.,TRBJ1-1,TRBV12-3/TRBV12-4,CASRWPGNTEAFF,TGTGCCAGCAGGTGGCCGGGGAACACTGAAGCTTTCTTT
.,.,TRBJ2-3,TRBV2,CASSVPPTTQYF,TGTGCCAGCAGTGTTCCCCCTACTACGCAGTATTTT
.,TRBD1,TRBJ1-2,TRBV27,CASSEQGAGYGYTF,TGTGCCAGCAGTGAACAGGGGGCAGGCTATGGCTACACCTTC
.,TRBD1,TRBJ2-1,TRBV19,CASSWGQTYNEQFF,TGTGCCAGTAGTTGGGGACAGACTTACAATGAGCAGTTCTTC